The 9 T cell receptor beta chains reported below all come from one sample, sequenced in a study of OX40 agonist ivuxolimab in advanced cancers. Only in-frame clones appear in the TCRdb table, and some are missing; sequencing was by immunoSEQ multiplex PCR. This sample has about 63,000 clones, with more than 80% found just once. Specimen: CD4+ or CD8+ T cells sorted from blood, collected in a trial of the OX40 agonist ivuxolimab. The source of these receptors is an adult with an advanced solid tumor such as melanoma, head and neck, liver or kidney cancer.

This chain joins TRBV14 and TRBJ1-1; D is uncertain. V was clipped by 0 bases and J by 4 bases, with 15 bases between them. CDR1 is SGHDN, CDR2 FVKESK, per germline. The CDR3 is 16 residues long. The CDR3 bases are TGTGCCAGCAGCCAAGATAGCGAGGGCTGGGGCACTGAAGCTTTCTTT. This translates into CASSQDSEGWGTEAFF.

In its sample, this clone was seen once. V usage is TRBV7-2 and J usage is TRBJ2-7; 13 positions match TRBD2. The germline V gene has CDR1 SGHTA and CDR2 FQGNSA. V trimming: 6 bases; J trimming: 4 bases; junction bases outside the gene matches: 6. The length of the CDR3 is 15 residues. CDR3 bases: TGTGCCAGCAGTTGGACTAGCGGGAGTGGTTACGAGCAGTACTTC. Translated: CASSWTSGSGYEQYF.

The chain joins TRBV5-4 to TRBJ2-3; unclear D gene. CDR1 is SGHNT, CDR2 YYREEE, per germline (reference sequence). The CDR3 consists of 13 residues. Trimming took 4 bases from V and 1 from J, leaving 7 bases between them. CDR3 in DNA: TGTGCCAGCAGCCCTCTCGGCACAGATACGCAGTATTTT. Translating gives CASSPLGTDTQYF. Variable domain in full (rest from reference TRBV5-4 and TRBJ2-3): ETGVTQSPTHLIKTRGQQVTLRCSSQSGHNTVSWYQQALGQGPQFIFQYYREEENGRGNFPPRFSGLQFPNYSSELNVNALELDDSALYLCASSPLGTDTQYFGPGTRLTVL.

This chain uses TRBV5-1 with TRBJ2-7; the D call may be TRBD1 or TRBD2 (5 bases each). V shed 3 bases and J shed 3 bases, with 10 bases lying between them. The CDR3 consists of 13 residues. Per the germline V gene, CDR1 is SGHRS and CDR2 is YFSETQ. The CDR3 sequence is CASSSGTIYEQYF. In nucleotides, the CDR3 is TGCGCCAGCAGCTCCGGGACCATCTACGAGCAGTACTTC.

The chain links TRBV12-5 to TRBJ2-3; 9 bases agree with TRBD1. In germline, CDR1 is LGHNT, CDR2 FRNRAP. The CDR3 covers 15 residues. After removal of 5 bases from V and 6 bases from J, the junction contained 9 bases not matched to a gene. CDR3 DNA sequence: TGTGCTAGTGGTCCCGGGACAGGGACAACGGATACGCAGTATTTT. Its translation is CASGPGTGTTDTQYF.

The V and J genes are TRBV7-8 and TRBJ2-5; a weak D match, TRBD1 (5 bases). The CDR3 is made up of 14 amino acids. Germline values: CDR1 SGHVS, CDR2 FQNEAQ. Trimming left V 1 base short and J 5 bases short, with 11 bases between. The CDR3 sequence: CASSLGGRVETQYF. In DNA, the CDR3 is TGTGCCAGCAGCTTAGGAGGCAGGGTGGAGACCCAGTACTTC.

V is TRBV11-2 and J is TRBJ1-1; D gene uncertain. V was cut by 11 bases and J by 2 bases, with 21 bases left in between. The CDR3 extends over 15 amino acids. Germline lookup yields CDR1 SGHAT and CDR2 FQNNGV. In DNA, the CDR3 is TGTGCCCGGGCGGGCGGTCGTCGCATCAACACTGAAGCTTTCTTT. This gives the protein CARAGGRRINTEAFF.

The gene calls are TRBV5-5 and TRBJ2-2; D possibly uses TRBD1 or TRBD2 (5 bases each). Trimming stripped 0 bases from V and 4 bases from J, with 10 bases between. The CDR3 contains 15 residues. Germline CDR1 SGHKS, CDR2 YYEKEE (reference sequence). CDR3 in amino acids: CASSLGRAGTGELFF. CDR3 coding DNA: TGTGCCAGCAGCTTGGGCAGGGCGGGCACCGGGGAGCTGTTTTTT. The whole variable domain, filled in from reference TRBV5-5 and TRBJ2-2, reads DAGVTQSPTHLIKTRGQQVTLRCSPISGHKSVSWYQQVLGQGPQFIFQYYEKEERGRGNFPDRFSARQFPNYSSELNVNALLLGDSALYLCASSLGRAGTGELFFGEGSRLTVL.

The rearrangement links TRBV6-6 to TRBJ1-3, with 9 bases aligning to TRBD1. Germline assignment: CDR1 MNHNY and CDR2 SVGAGI (reference sequence). The CDR3 runs to 16 residues. V shed 6 bases and J 0 bases; nucleotides not matched to a gene: 6. As DNA, the CDR3 is TGTGCCAGCAGAGGGCTGACAGGGGGCTCTGGAAACACCATATATTTT. Its translation: CASRGLTGGSGNTIYF.